This T cell receptor beta chain was sequenced for a study of shared clonotypes between healthy human individuals. Whole-study context: CD4 naive and CD4 memory each took three plates per donor, while CD8 naive took two and CD8 memory one. General study results and limits: Naive subsets tended to show greater estimated richness than memory subsets.

The data were produced by immunoSEQ multiplex PCR, yet TCRdb's version contains in-frame clones alone and is incomplete. The sample holds roughly 1,100,000 clones, more than 60% seen once. This clone was seen a few times. Its antigen is not identified. The ends were cut back, 4 bases at V and 4 bases at J, with 7 bases in the middle. Looked up from germline, CDR1 is SNHLY and CDR2 is FYNNEI. The length of the CDR3 is 12 residues. The TCR sequence derives from a man between 18 and 35 years old in good health. The sample comprised memory CD4+ T cells sorted from blood. Noted subset: CD45RA-negative fraction. The rearrangement joins TRBV2 to TRBJ1-1; no clear D. In DNA form, the CDR3 reads TGTGCCAGCAGTGGGGGTGCCACTGAAGCTTTCTTT. Translated, it gives CASSGGATEAFF.